This entry is about one T cell receptor beta chain. This sample was taken from a study of beta chain features in type 1 diabetes. CD45RO/CCR7/CD25/CD127/CD95/CD27 separated CD4+ naive, central memory, regulatory and stem cell-like memory cells by sorting. Purity of each sorted population was above 95%. Sequenced material consisted of expressed TCRB transcripts (all of the isolated RNA was reverse transcribed). Each sample of naive, central memory or regulatory T cells had, on average, approximately 3.5 million reads. Profiled with immunoSEQ multiplex PCR; TCRdb holds only in-frame clones, not every one. The data contain approximately 340,000 clones, approximately 15% of them singletons. The CDR3 consists of 16 residues. Between the trimmed V and J ends, which lost 4 bases and 3 bases, there was a span of 21 bases. CDR1 SQVTM and CDR2 ANQGSEA come from the germline V gene.

The sample was naive CD4+ T cells from blood. This sequence was found in a woman aged 18-35 years in good health. The chain combines TRBV29-1 with TRBJ2-5, with TRBD1 as a possible D gene (5 bases). The CDR3 here is CSVGHSSRAREETQYF. DNA for the CDR3: TGCAGCGTTGGGCATTCCAGCAGGGCAAGGGAAGAGACCCAGTACTTC.